Detailed here is one TCR beta chain. Sequencing was performed with immunoSEQ multiplex PCR; in TCRdb, only in-frame clones are kept and a portion is missing. Here the sample spans about 210,000 clones, over 60% being singletons. This sample was taken from a study of blood T cell repertoires in COVID-19. The J segment lost 4 bases and the V segment lost 0 bases, leaving 4 bases of the junction unmatched. This CDR3 has 17 residues. The germline gives CDR1 MNHNS, CDR2 SASEGT. This TCR was recovered from a woman in her 70s with acute or convalescent COVID-19. V and J are TRBV6-1 and TRBJ2-3; 13 nucleotides line up with TRBD2. Sequenced: peripheral blood. Here the CDR3 DNA reads TGTGCCAGCAGTGAAGCGCTGGGACTAGCGGGATCAGATACGCAGTATTTT. It translates to CASSEALGLAGSDTQYF.